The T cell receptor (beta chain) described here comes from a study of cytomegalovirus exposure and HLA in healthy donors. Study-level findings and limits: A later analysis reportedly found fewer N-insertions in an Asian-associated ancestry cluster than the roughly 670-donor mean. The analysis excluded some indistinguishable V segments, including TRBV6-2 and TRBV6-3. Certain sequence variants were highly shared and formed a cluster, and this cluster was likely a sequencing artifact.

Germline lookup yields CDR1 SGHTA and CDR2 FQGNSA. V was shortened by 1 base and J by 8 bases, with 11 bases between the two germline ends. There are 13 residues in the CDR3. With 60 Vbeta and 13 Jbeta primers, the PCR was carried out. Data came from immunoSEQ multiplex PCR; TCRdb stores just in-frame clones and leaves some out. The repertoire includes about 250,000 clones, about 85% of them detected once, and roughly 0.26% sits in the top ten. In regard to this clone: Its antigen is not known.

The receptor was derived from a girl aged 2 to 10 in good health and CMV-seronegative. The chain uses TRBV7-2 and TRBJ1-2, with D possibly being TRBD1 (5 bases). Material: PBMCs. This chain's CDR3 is CASSLVGLGGYTF. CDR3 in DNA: TGTGCCAGCAGCTTAGTGGGACTGGGGGGCTACACCTTC. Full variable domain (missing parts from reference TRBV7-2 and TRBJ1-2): GAGVSQSPSNKVTEKGKDVELRCDPISGHTALYWYRQSLGQGLEFLIYFQGNSAPDKSGLPSDRFSAERTGGSVSTLTIQRTQQEDSAVYLCASSLVGLGGYTFGSGTRLTVV.